This TCR beta chain was recorded in a study of T cell clonotyping in hematopoietic cell transplantation. Study-wide results and limits: After transplant, recipient diversity fell while pathologically expanded clonotypes grew through day 180. CD4 and CD8 repertoire contributions could not be separated without sorting.

CDR1 and CDR2 from the germline V gene are GTSNPN and SVGIG (reference sequence). The V and J ends lost 0 bases and 7 bases respectively, with 7 bases between them. This CDR3 spans 11 amino acids. Sequencing used immunoSEQ multiplex PCR; TCRdb keeps in-frame clones, though not all of them. Among fewer than 80,000 clones listed, roughly 94% were seen once. Notes on this clone: The antigen remains undetermined.

This clonotype was sampled from a man between 50 and 59 years old in good health. Some clones in this sample may be carry-over from other donors' samples. This rearrangement joins TRBV30 to TRBJ2-7; D not certain. What was sequenced was peripheral blood mononuclear cells. CDR3 DNA: TGTGCCTGGAGTGTATCCAGAGAGCAGTACTTC. Residues: CAWSVSREQYF.